What follows is one TCR beta chain and its context. This sample was taken from a study of blood T cell repertoires in COVID-19. Study as a whole: Italy, Spain and the United States were the sources of the convalescent and acute COVID-19 samples. The analysed material was cDNA or gDNA that came from T cells, B-cell-depleted T cells, or PBMCs.

Original processing methods: Amplification of reference gene primers provided the estimated nucleated cell counts. Sequencing used immunoSEQ multiplex PCR; TCRdb keeps in-frame clones, though not all of them. V, J and clone size are taken as reported in that table, and D and trimming were inferred from the DNA itself. The sample lists 150,000 to 200,000 clones, around nine tenths occurring once. The CDR3 has 16 amino acids. The germline V gene encodes CDR1 SGHRS and CDR2 YFSETQ. Trimming took 1 base from V and 8 from J, leaving 19 bases between them. Sequencing input: peripheral blood. The J gene is TRBJ2-1, the V gene TRBV5-1, with D possibly being TRBD2 (6 bases). The sequence derives from a human donor in a cohort sampled during active COVID-19. The CDR3 DNA follows: TGCGCCAGCAGCTTGCCCTCACCTACCGGGGGACATGAGCAGTTCTTC. As protein: CASSLPSPTGGHEQFF.